In this sample, the clone carrying this TCR beta chain turned up many times. Germline loops: CDR1 SGHRS, CDR2 YFSETQ. Trimming took off 4 bases at V and 5 bases at J, with 16 bases between the two ends. The CDR3 runs 15 residues. The source of the sample is a study of CD8 T cells in ankylosing spondylitis. With molecular barcodes, quantitative 5'-RACE was used to make the TCR beta libraries. TCRdb re-derived calls from the 5' RACE reads in MiXCR, one entry per CDR3 protein. The top ten hold 2.6% of the sample, which has approximately 250,000 distinct CDR3 sequences, roughly a tenth seen once. The chain is built from TRBV5-1 and TRBJ1-5; maybe TRBD1 (6 bases). Sequences were obtained from blood, either unsorted or a sorted T cell fraction (not recorded which). The receptor was derived from a male donor with ankylosing spondylitis or in good health (not recorded which). The CDR3 region has the DNA TGCGCCAGCAGCGAGATAGGGGGGGCAGATCAGCCCCAGCATTTT. The encoded protein is CASSEIGGADQPQHF.